Listed below are T cell receptor beta chains from one sample, sequenced in a study of T cells after yellow fever vaccination. TCRdb independently ran MiXCR on the 5' RACE reads; one entry per CDR3 protein. The table includes roughly 500,000 distinct CDR3 sequences, 15% to 20% detected once. This sample comprised PBMCs, obtained 15 days after the yellow fever booster vaccination. The receptors were gathered from a man aged 25-45 years who received the YFV17D yellow fever vaccine. The CDR3 runs from the conserved cysteine through the conserved F or W. A D gene is named only where the DNA matches it firmly. Size is stated for part of the rows, as once, few or many counts, or as a class when the clone is expanded.

abundance: .
d_gene: TRBD1
v_gene: TRBV29-1
j_gene: TRBJ1-5
CDR3nt: TGCAGCGCCCGGACAGGGGTCGGTCAGCCCCAGCATTTT
CDR3aa: CSARTGVGQPQHF

abundance: few
d_gene: .
v_gene: TRBV19
j_gene: TRBJ2-4
CDR3nt: TGTGCCAGTAGTATGGGGCAGATAGCCAAAAACATTCAGTACTTC
CDR3aa: CASSMGQIAKNIQYF

abundance: .
d_gene: TRBD2
v_gene: TRBV9
j_gene: TRBJ2-2
CDR3nt: TGTGCCAGCAGCTCCCCAGTAGCGGGACCAAACACCGGGGAGCTGTTTTTT
CDR3aa: CASSSPVAGPNTGELFF

abundance: .
d_gene: TRBD2
v_gene: TRBV28
j_gene: TRBJ2-7
CDR3nt: TGTGCCAGCACCGGGGGGTTCGAGCAGTACTTC
CDR3aa: CASTGGFEQYF

abundance: .
d_gene: .
v_gene: TRBV30
j_gene: TRBJ2-1
CDR3nt: TGTGCCTGGAGGCGTGGTCAGGGCGGTCGGTTCTTC
CDR3aa: CAWRRGQGGRFF

abundance: few
d_gene: TRBD1
v_gene: TRBV19
j_gene: TRBJ2-5
CDR3nt: TGTGCCAGTAGCCCTAGGGGACAGGGTCTCCCCCAGTACTTC
CDR3aa: CASSPRGQGLPQYF

abundance: few
d_gene: TRBD2
v_gene: TRBV5-5
j_gene: TRBJ2-7
CDR3nt: TGTGCCAGCAGCTTTAGCGGGACGGGCTCCTACGAGCAGTACTTC
CDR3aa: CASSFSGTGSYEQYF

abundance: few
d_gene: .
v_gene: TRBV7-9
j_gene: TRBJ1-1
CDR3nt: TGTGCCAGCAGCTTCGACGGAGACTTGAACACTGAAGCTTTCTTT
CDR3aa: CASSFDGDLNTEAFF

abundance: .
d_gene: .
v_gene: TRBV20-1
j_gene: TRBJ2-2
CDR3nt: TGCAGTGCTGGACGTAGCGCCCTAGCGTCCCACGGGGAGCTGTTTTTT
CDR3aa: CSAGRSALASHGELFF

abundance: few
d_gene: .
v_gene: TRBV4-2
j_gene: TRBJ2-1
CDR3nt: TGTGCCAGCAGCCAAGATGAGGGTCGGGTTGTTTACAATGAGCAGTTCTTC
CDR3aa: CASSQDEGRVVYNEQFF

abundance: many
d_gene: TRBD2
v_gene: TRBV27
j_gene: TRBJ2-7
CDR3nt: TGTGCCAGCAGTCGACTAGCGGGAGGGATCTACGAGCAGTACTTC
CDR3aa: CASSRLAGGIYEQYF

abundance: few
d_gene: .
v_gene: TRBV7-2
j_gene: TRBJ2-2
CDR3nt: TGTGCCAGCAGTTCCGGGGCGGGCACAGGTCAAACCGGGGAGCTGTTTTTT
CDR3aa: CASSSGAGTGQTGELFF

abundance: few
d_gene: .
v_gene: TRBV14
j_gene: TRBJ2-4
CDR3nt: TGTGCCAGCAGCCAAGATCTAGGAGTGGGGAAAAACATTCAGTACTTC
CDR3aa: CASSQDLGVGKNIQYF

abundance: .
d_gene: .
v_gene: TRBV20-1
j_gene: TRBJ2-2
CDR3nt: TGCAGTGCTAGAGATTTGTCAAGGCAGGGAAAGACCGGGGAGCTGTTTTTT
CDR3aa: CSARDLSRQGKTGELFF

abundance: .
d_gene: TRBD2
v_gene: TRBV7-7
j_gene: TRBJ2-5
CDR3nt: TGTGCTAGCAGCCGTCTCCTAGCGGAGCAAGAGACCCAGTACTTC
CDR3aa: CASSRLLAEQETQYF

abundance: .
d_gene: .
v_gene: TRBV5-1
j_gene: TRBJ2-7
CDR3nt: TGCGCCAGCAGCTTGGGAGGTGGGGGCGCGTCCTACGAGCAGTACTTC
CDR3aa: CASSLGGGGASYEQYF

abundance: few
d_gene: .
v_gene: TRBV6-2/TRBV6-3
j_gene: TRBJ2-6
CDR3nt: TGTGCCAGCAGTTACTCCGGGGGTTCCCCTGGGGCCAACGTCCTGACTTTC
CDR3aa: CASSYSGGSPGANVLTF

abundance: .
d_gene: .
v_gene: TRBV7-9
j_gene: TRBJ1-4
CDR3nt: TGTGCCAGCAGCTACCAGGGGAGCAATGAAAAACTGTTTTTT
CDR3aa: CASSYQGSNEKLFF

abundance: many
d_gene: .
v_gene: TRBV28
j_gene: TRBJ2-4
CDR3nt: TGTGCCAGCAGGAGCAGCGAAGCTTTAGCCAAAAACATTCAGTACTTC
CDR3aa: CASRSSEALAKNIQYF

abundance: .
d_gene: .
v_gene: TRBV7-8
j_gene: TRBJ2-5
CDR3nt: TGTGCCAGCAGCCCCCGGACAAACGGGCAAGAGACCCAGTACTTC
CDR3aa: CASSPRTNGQETQYF

abundance: few
d_gene: .
v_gene: TRBV30
j_gene: TRBJ1-5
CDR3nt: TGTGCCTGGAACCTCGAAGGACTAGGGCATTTT
CDR3aa: CAWNLEGLGHF

abundance: few
d_gene: .
v_gene: TRBV5-6
j_gene: TRBJ2-1
CDR3nt: TGTGCCAGCAGCTTTTCCGCCCCCCTCTACAATGAGCAGTTCTTC
CDR3aa: CASSFSAPLYNEQFF

abundance: .
d_gene: .
v_gene: TRBV20-1
j_gene: TRBJ1-5
CDR3nt: TGCAGTGCTAGAGCCGGGTTAGTCAATCAGCCCCAGCATTTT
CDR3aa: CSARAGLVNQPQHF

abundance: many
d_gene: TRBD2
v_gene: TRBV12-3/TRBV12-4
j_gene: TRBJ2-5
CDR3nt: TGTGCCAGCAGTTTAGTGGGGAGGGAAGAGACCCAGTACTTC
CDR3aa: CASSLVGREETQYF

abundance: .
d_gene: .
v_gene: TRBV19
j_gene: TRBJ2-1
CDR3nt: TGTGCCAGTAACGAGCGGGACAACAATGAGCAGTTCTTC
CDR3aa: CASNERDNNEQFF

abundance: .
d_gene: TRBD2
v_gene: TRBV2
j_gene: TRBJ2-1
CDR3nt: TGTGCCAGCAGTGGTTCCAGCGGGATGATGGGTGAGCAGTTCTTC
CDR3aa: CASSGSSGMMGEQFF

abundance: few
d_gene: .
v_gene: TRBV5-4
j_gene: TRBJ1-1
CDR3nt: TGTGCCAGCAGCTTCATCCGCCAGGGTTTTGACACTGAAGCTTTCTTT
CDR3aa: CASSFIRQGFDTEAFF

abundance: few
d_gene: .
v_gene: TRBV10-3
j_gene: TRBJ2-2
CDR3nt: TGTGCCATCAGTGAGGGGGCAGAGCACACCGGGGAGCTGTTTTTT
CDR3aa: CAISEGAEHTGELFF

abundance: few
d_gene: .
v_gene: TRBV5-1
j_gene: TRBJ2-1
CDR3nt: TGCGCCAGCAGCTTGGCTGAACTAGTCAATGAGCAGTTCTTC
CDR3aa: CASSLAELVNEQFF

abundance: .
d_gene: .
v_gene: TRBV4-3
j_gene: TRBJ2-3
CDR3nt: TGCGCCAGCAGCCAAAAAAGCGGCCTAGCAGATACGCAGTATTTT
CDR3aa: CASSQKSGLADTQYF

abundance: .
d_gene: TRBD2
v_gene: TRBV7-9
j_gene: TRBJ2-7
CDR3nt: TGTGCCAGCAGCTCAGAACTGGGACTAGAAGTGTACGAGCAGTACTTC
CDR3aa: CASSSELGLEVYEQYF

abundance: .
d_gene: .
v_gene: TRBV29-1
j_gene: TRBJ2-3
CDR3nt: TGCAGCGTTGGAAGGGGGTCAGATACGCAGTATTTT
CDR3aa: CSVGRGSDTQYF

abundance: .
d_gene: TRBD2
v_gene: TRBV4-1
j_gene: TRBJ2-2
CDR3nt: TGCGCCAGCAGCCAAAAAATGACCGGGACTAGCGGGAAGAACACCGGGGAGCTGTTTTTT
CDR3aa: CASSQKMTGTSGKNTGELFF

abundance: few
d_gene: TRBD2
v_gene: TRBV10-1
j_gene: TRBJ2-1
CDR3nt: TGCGCCAGCAGTGAAGACGGACTAGCGGGAGGTTTTGAGCAGTTCTTC
CDR3aa: CASSEDGLAGGFEQFF

abundance: few
d_gene: TRBD1
v_gene: TRBV12-3/TRBV12-4
j_gene: TRBJ1-5
CDR3nt: TGTGCCAGCAGCCCTTCAGGGGGGATGGATCAGCCCCAGCATTTT
CDR3aa: CASSPSGGMDQPQHF

abundance: few
d_gene: TRBD2
v_gene: TRBV27
j_gene: TRBJ2-1
CDR3nt: TGTGCCAGCAGTTTTCGACTAGCGGGAGGGCCAAGTGAGCAGTTCTTC
CDR3aa: CASSFRLAGGPSEQFF

abundance: few
d_gene: .
v_gene: TRBV18
j_gene: TRBJ1-5
CDR3nt: TGTGCCAGCTCACCAACCAGGGGTGTTCAGCCCCAGCATTTT
CDR3aa: CASSPTRGVQPQHF

abundance: few
d_gene: .
v_gene: TRBV5-1
j_gene: TRBJ2-1
CDR3nt: TGCGCCAGCAGCCCAGGTCCGGAAGCCTACAATGAGCAGTTCTTC
CDR3aa: CASSPGPEAYNEQFF